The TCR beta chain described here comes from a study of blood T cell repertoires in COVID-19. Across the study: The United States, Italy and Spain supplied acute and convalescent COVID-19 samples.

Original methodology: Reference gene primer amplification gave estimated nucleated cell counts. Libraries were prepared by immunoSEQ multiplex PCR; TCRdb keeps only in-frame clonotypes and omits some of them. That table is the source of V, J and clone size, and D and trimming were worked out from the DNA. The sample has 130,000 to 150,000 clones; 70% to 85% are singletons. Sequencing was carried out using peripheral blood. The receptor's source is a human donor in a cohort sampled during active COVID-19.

The CDR3 DNA reads as TGTGCCAGCAGCCGGGGGACAGGGATTCGAGAGACCCAGTACTTC. Protein sequence: CASSRGTGIRETQYF. The chain is built from TRBV3-1 (or the pseudogene TRBV3-2) and TRBJ2-5; TRBD1 aligns across 9 bases. Germline values: CDR1 LGHDT, CDR2 YNNKEL (reference sequence). The CDR3 has 15 amino acids. The V segment lost 4 bases and the J segment 4 bases; nucleotides outside the gene matches: 7.